The present T cell receptor beta chain was sequenced within a study of cytomegalovirus exposure and HLA in healthy donors. Study at large: In a later analysis, it was reported that the roughly 130 validation repertoires had been produced on the same platform as the 500 to 750 repertoires belonging to the first cohort.

The repertoire was sequenced with immunoSEQ multiplex PCR; TCRdb's copy has only in-frame clones and lacks some. The data hold 100,000 to 150,000 clones, with about 89% observed a single time. On this clone: What it recognizes is unknown.

General study points: Among TCR beta chains, those listed as cytomegalovirus-associated numbered over 150.

Germline V CDR1 and CDR2: WSHSY, SAAADI. This CDR3 region has 16 residues. Germline trimming cut 8 bases from V and 3 bases from J; bases unmatched to any gene: 14. Specimen: PBMCs. This sequence was found in a woman in her late teens or twenties in good health and CMV-seronegative. This sequence joins TRBV10-2 and TRBJ2-3, with 7 bases matching TRBD2. The CDR3 sequence is CASPPEREGGTDTQYF. The CDR3 region has the DNA TGCGCCAGCCCGCCGGAGAGGGAGGGCGGGACAGATACGCAGTATTTT.